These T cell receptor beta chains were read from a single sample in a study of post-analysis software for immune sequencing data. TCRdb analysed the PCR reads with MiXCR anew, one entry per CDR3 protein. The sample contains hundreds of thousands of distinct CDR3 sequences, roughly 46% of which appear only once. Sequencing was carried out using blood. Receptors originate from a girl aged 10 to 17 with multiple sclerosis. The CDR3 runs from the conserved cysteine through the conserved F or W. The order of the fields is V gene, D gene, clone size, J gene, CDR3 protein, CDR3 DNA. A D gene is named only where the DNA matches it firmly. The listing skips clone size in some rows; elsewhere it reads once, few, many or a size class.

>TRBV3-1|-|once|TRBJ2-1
CASSQGPTDRSFYNGQFF
TGTGCCAGCAGCCAAGGGCCAACGGATAGATCATTCTACAATGGGCAGTTCTTC
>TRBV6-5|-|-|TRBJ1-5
CASSMGGPGNQPQHF
TGTGCCAGCAGCATGGGGGGGCCGGGCAATCAGCCCCAGCATTTT
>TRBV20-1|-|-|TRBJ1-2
CSASGGGGYTF
TGCAGTGCCTCAGGAGGGGGAGGCTACACCTTC
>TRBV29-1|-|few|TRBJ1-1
CSVIQLMNTEAFF
TGCAGCGTTATACAGCTTATGAACACTGAAGCTTTCTTT
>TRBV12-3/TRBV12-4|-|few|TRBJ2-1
CASSPSGGIREQFF
TGTGCCAGCAGTCCCAGTGGGGGAATTCGTGAGCAGTTCTTC
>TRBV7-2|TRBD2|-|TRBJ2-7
CASSLSTSGRVYEQYF
TGTGCCAGCAGCTTAAGCACCAGCGGGAGGGTCTACGAGCAGTACTTC
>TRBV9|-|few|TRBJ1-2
CASSVSIEGDTNYGYTF
TGTGCCAGCAGCGTATCCATCGAGGGGGACACTAACTATGGCTACACCTTC
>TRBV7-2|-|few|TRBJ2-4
CASSSWEAANIQYF
TGTGCCAGCAGCTCCTGGGAGGCAGCCAACATTCAGTACTTC
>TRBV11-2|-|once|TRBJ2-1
CASSPGASYNEQFF
TGTGCCAGCAGCCCGGGGGCTAGCTACAATGAGCAGTTCTTC
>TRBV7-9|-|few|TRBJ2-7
CASSLASVRTYEQYF
TGTGCCAGCAGCTTAGCAAGTGTCAGGACCTACGAGCAGTACTTC
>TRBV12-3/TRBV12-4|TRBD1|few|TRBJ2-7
CASSRTGGEQYF
TGTGCCAGCAGCCGTACAGGGGGCGAGCAGTACTTC
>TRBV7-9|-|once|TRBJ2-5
CASSLVGQEETQYF
TGTGCCAGCAGCTTAGTGGGGCAAGAAGAGACCCAGTACTTC
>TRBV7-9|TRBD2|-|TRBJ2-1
CASSQGTRYNEQFF
TGTGCCAGCAGTCAAGGGACTAGATACAATGAGCAGTTCTTC
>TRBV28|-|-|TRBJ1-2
CASSSRPYGYTF
TGTGCCAGCAGTTCCCGCCCCTATGGCTACACCTTC
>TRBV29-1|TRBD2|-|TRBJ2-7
CSVGLVGEQYF
TGCAGCGTGGGACTAGTCGGAGAGCAGTACTTC
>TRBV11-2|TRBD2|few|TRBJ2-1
CASRPSGLAEYNEQFF
TGTGCCAGCAGGCCCTCGGGGCTAGCGGAGTACAATGAGCAGTTCTTC
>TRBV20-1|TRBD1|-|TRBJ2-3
CSASRLGQGLGDTQYF
TGCAGTGCTAGTCGCCTTGGACAGGGATTAGGAGATACGCAGTATTTT
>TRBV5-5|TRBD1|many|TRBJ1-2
CASSQDRGDYGYTF
TGTGCCAGCAGCCAGGACAGGGGGGACTATGGCTACACCTTC
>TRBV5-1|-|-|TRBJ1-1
CASSLGDRRNTEAFF
TGCGCCAGCAGCTTGGGAGACAGGCGGAACACTGAAGCTTTCTTT
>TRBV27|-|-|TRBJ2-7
CASSLEPQTTYEQYF
TGTGCCAGCAGTTTAGAACCCCAGACTACCTACGAGCAGTACTTC
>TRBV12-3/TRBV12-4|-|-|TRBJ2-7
CASSLRQGIDEQYF
TGTGCCAGCAGTTTAAGGCAGGGTATCGACGAGCAGTACTTC
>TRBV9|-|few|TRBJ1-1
CASSTSGGRGTEAFF
TGTGCCAGCAGCACCAGTGGGGGTCGGGGTACTGAAGCTTTCTTT
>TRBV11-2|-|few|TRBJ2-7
CASSWGGYEQYF
TGTGCCAGCAGCTGGGGCGGGTACGAGCAGTACTTC
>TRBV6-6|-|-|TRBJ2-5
CASSYDRQETQYF
TGTGCCAGCAGTTACGACAGACAAGAGACCCAGTACTTC
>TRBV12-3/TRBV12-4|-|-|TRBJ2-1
CASSLAGLEQFF
TGTGCCAGCAGTCTAGCTGGCCTAGAGCAGTTCTTC
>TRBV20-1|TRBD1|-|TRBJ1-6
CSARSNQGAHIINHF
TGCAGTGCTAGATCTAACCAGGGGGCCCACATAATCAATCACTTT
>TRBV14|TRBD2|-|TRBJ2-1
CASSQGATGTSGGYNEQFF
TGTGCCAGCAGCCAAGGGGCGACCGGGACTAGCGGTGGTTACAATGAGCAGTTCTTC
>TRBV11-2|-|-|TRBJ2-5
CASSSARVSQETQYF
TGTGCCAGCAGCTCTGCGAGGGTTTCGCAAGAGACCCAGTACTTC
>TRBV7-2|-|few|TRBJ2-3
CASSLEVGGGTDTQYF
TGTGCCAGCAGCTTAGAGGTGGGAGGTGGCACAGATACGCAGTATTTT
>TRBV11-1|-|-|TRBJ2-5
CASSLGQRSQETQYF
TGTGCCAGCAGCTTAGGTCAGCGGTCCCAAGAGACCCAGTACTTC
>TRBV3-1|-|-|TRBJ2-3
CASSPIGRPNGDTQYF
TGTGCCAGCAGCCCGATAGGGCGCCCGAATGGAGATACGCAGTATTTT
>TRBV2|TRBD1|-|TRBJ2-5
CASSAGQGTETQYF
TGTGCCAGCAGTGCGGGACAGGGCACGGAGACCCAGTACTTC
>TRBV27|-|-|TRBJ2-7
CASSLAGRTYEQYF
TGTGCCAGCAGTTTAGCGGGTAGAACGTACGAGCAGTACTTC
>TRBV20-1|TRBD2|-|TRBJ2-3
CSARDSLAGDTDTQYF
TGCAGTGCTAGAGATTCCCTAGCGGGAGACACAGATACGCAGTATTTT
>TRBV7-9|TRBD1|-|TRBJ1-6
CASNGTGGSPLHF
TGTGCCAGCAACGGGACAGGGGGTTCACCCCTCCACTTT
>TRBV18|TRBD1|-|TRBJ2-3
CASSPRDSPTDTQYF
TGTGCCAGCTCACCACGGGACAGCCCCACAGATACGCAGTATTTT
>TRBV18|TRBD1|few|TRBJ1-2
CASSLGQGTGYGYTF
TGTGCCAGCTCACTGGGACAGGGCACCGGCTATGGCTACACCTTC
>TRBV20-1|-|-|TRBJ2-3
CSARSSGDILEITDTQYF
TGCAGTGCTAGAAGTTCAGGAGACATCCTGGAAATCACAGATACGCAGTATTTT
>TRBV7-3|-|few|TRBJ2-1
CASSSDRGGYNEQFF
TGTGCCAGCAGCAGCGACAGGGGAGGGTACAATGAGCAGTTCTTC
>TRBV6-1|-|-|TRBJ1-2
CASSTSGQRDGYTF
TGTGCCAGCAGTACCTCAGGGCAGAGGGATGGCTACACCTTC
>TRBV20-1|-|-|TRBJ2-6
CSANRANVLTF
TGCAGTGCTAACCGGGCCAACGTCCTGACTTTC
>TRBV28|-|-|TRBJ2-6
CASSFPGALSGANVLTF
TGTGCCAGCAGTTTTCCCGGGGCGTTGAGCGGGGCCAACGTCCTGACTTTC
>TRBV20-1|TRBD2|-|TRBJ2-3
CSARGGLAGGDTQYF
TGCAGTGCTAGGGGGGGACTAGCGGGAGGTGATACGCAGTATTTT
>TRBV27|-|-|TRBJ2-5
CAGSFSSGSWETQYF
TGTGCCGGCAGTTTCAGTAGTGGAAGTTGGGAGACCCAGTACTTC
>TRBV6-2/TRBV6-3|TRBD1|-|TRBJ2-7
CASRTIVGTGGYEQYF
TGTGCCAGCAGAACCATCGTCGGGACAGGGGGTTACGAGCAGTACTTC
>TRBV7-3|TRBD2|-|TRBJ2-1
CASSGTSGRGNEQFF
TGTGCCAGCAGCGGGACTAGCGGGAGGGGGAATGAGCAGTTCTTC
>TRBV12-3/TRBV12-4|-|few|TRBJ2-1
CASTSDQSSYNEQFF
TGTGCCAGCACCTCGGACCAGTCGTCCTACAATGAGCAGTTCTTC
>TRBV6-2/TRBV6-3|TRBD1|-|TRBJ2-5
CASSFLYAQGALETQYF
TGTGCCAGCAGCTTTCTTTATGCCCAGGGGGCTTTGGAGACCCAGTACTTC
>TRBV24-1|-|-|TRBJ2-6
CATSEAGTGANVLTF
TGTGCCACCAGTGAGGCAGGGACTGGGGCCAACGTCCTGACTTTC
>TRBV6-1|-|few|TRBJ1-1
CASRKRRGGEVNTEAFF
TGTGCCAGCAGAAAAAGAAGGGGGGGCGAGGTGAACACTGAAGCTTTCTTT
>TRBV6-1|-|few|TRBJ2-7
CASPAGTEGHEQYF
TGTGCCAGCCCGGCGGGAACCGAGGGTCACGAGCAGTACTTC
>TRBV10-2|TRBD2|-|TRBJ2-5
CASRAGTSGQETQYF
TGCGCCAGCAGAGCCGGGACTAGCGGCCAAGAGACCCAGTACTTC